This record looks at one T cell receptor (beta chain) sequence and its context. Its target is not known. Trimming cost V 8 bases and J 7 bases; bases outside gene matches: 8. This CDR3 region has 13 residues. Germline CDR1 and CDR2: WSHSY and SAAADI. PCR used 60 Vbeta primers and 13 Jbeta primers. The table came from immunoSEQ multiplex PCR; TCRdb's copy has only in-frame clones and leaves some out. The table lists 85,000 to 130,000 clones, under 80% of them singletons, with roughly 3.6% in the top ten. The source of the sample is a study of cytomegalovirus exposure and HLA in healthy donors. Study findings and constraints: The classifier reportedly diagnosed cytomegalovirus status with high specificity and sensitivity. Most TCR sequences were uncommon, yet certain public TCRs appeared in many donors. CMV antigen specificity was confirmed in vitro for a few CMV-associated chains. For presence/absence analyses, sequencing depth was assumed to be roughly uniform across donors.

Sequencing input: PBMCs. This chain connects TRBV10-2 to TRBJ1-5; the match to TRBD1 covers 7 bases. The TCR originated in a man between 60 and 70 years old in good health and CMV-seronegative. CDR3 region: CASCTGDGQPQHF. Here the CDR3 DNA reads TGCGCCAGCTGTACAGGGGACGGCCAGCCCCAGCATTTT.